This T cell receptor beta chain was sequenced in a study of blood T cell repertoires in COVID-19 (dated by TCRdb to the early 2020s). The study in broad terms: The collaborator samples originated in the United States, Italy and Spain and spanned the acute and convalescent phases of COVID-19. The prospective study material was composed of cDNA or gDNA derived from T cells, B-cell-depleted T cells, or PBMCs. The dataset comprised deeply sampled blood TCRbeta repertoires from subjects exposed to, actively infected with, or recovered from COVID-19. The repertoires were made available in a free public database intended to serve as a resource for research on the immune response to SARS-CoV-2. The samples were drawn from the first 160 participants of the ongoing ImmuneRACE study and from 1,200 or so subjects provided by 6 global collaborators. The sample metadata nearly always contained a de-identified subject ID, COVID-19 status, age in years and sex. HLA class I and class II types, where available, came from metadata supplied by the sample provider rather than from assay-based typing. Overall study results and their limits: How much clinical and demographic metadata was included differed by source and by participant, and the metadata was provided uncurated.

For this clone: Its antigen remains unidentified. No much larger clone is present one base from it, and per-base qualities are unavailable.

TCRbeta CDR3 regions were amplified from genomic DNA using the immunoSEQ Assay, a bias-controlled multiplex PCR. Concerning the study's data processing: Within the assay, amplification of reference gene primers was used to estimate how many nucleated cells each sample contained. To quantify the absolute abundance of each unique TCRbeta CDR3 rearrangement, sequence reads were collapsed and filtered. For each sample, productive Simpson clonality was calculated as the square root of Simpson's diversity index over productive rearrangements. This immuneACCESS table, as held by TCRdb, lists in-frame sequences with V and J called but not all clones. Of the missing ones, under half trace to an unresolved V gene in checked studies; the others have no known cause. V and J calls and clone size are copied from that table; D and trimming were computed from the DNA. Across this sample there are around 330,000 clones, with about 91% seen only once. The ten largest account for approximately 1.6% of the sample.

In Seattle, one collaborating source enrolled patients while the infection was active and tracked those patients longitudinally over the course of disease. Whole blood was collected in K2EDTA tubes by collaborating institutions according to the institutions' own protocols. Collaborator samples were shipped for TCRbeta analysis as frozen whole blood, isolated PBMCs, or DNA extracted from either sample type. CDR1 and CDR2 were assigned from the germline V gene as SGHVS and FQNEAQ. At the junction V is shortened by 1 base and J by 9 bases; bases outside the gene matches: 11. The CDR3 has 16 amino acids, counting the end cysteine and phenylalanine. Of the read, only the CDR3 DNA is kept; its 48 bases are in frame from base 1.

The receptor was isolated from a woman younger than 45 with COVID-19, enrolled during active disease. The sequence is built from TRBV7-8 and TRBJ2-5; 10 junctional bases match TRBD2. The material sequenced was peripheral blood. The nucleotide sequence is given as TGTGCCAGCAGCTTAGTTGGGTCAGCGGGGGGGCTGCCCCAGTACTTC. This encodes CASSLVGSAGGLPQYF.